The T cell receptor beta chain described here comes from a study of blood T cells in healthy people across ages. Study in general: The capture of about one barcoded beta molecule per two T cells was achieved by template switching. Notes on the study in general: Estimates drawn from one million T cells were deemed to understate diversity.

A second about 7 to 12 cycle PCR used barcoded and J-beta primers. MiXCR was run by TCRdb on the 5' RACE reads, yielding one entry per CDR3 protein. The data contain fewer than 900,000 distinct CDR3 sequences, approximately 35% of them singletons. Concerning this clonotype itself: Its antigen is as yet unknown.

The sample providers were healthy Caucasian people from Russia, aged about 6 to 90. The authors extracted at least 6 micrograms of total RNA per sample. Germline V gene sequence: CDR1 SGHRS, CDR2 YFSETQ. The CDR3 loop spans 14 amino acids. The chain recombines TRBV5-1 with TRBJ2-5; TRBD2 matches at 11 bases. Near its end, the DNA agrees better with TRBJ2-7, so the J call may be wrong. The clonotype originates from a man in his late teens or twenties in good health. The sample taken for sequencing was blood. CDR3 bases: TGCGCCAGCAGCCCGGGACTAGCGGACCACGAGCAGTACTTC. This encodes CASSPGLADHEQYF.